This TCR beta chain was identified during a study of shared clonotypes between healthy human individuals. Clones were sequenced by immunoSEQ multiplex PCR, and TCRdb holds only the in-frame ones, with some missing. The data contain some 660,000 clones, roughly 73% of them seen just once; the ten biggest clones take up 1.5% to 2%. This CDR3 comprises 15 residues. The V and J ends lost 4 bases and 4 bases respectively, with 17 bases between them. Per germline, CDR1 SGHRS and CDR2 YFSETQ. This chain joins TRBV5-1 and TRBJ1-2, with D possibly being TRBD1 (6 bases). This clonotype was sampled from a woman aged 25 to 39 in good health. Sequencing input: memory CD4+ T cells sorted from blood. Stated subset: CD45RA-negative fraction. DNA of the CDR3: TGCGCCAGCAGCACAGATTCGACAGGAGGCTATGGCTACACCTTC. Protein sequence: CASSTDSTGGYGYTF.